Sequencing of this T cell receptor beta chain was carried out in a study of cytomegalovirus exposure and HLA in healthy donors. PCR used 60 Vbeta primers and 13 Jbeta primers. Repertoires were generated with immunoSEQ multiplex PCR, while TCRdb's copy carries only in-frame clones and drops some. This sample carries around 150,000 clones, roughly four fifths of them seen once, and the ten largest clones take over 0.95%. Germline CDR1 and CDR2: MNHNS and SASEGT. The CDR3 loop spans 14 amino acids. V lost 5 bases and J lost 10; bases outside the gene matches: 9. The chain is built from TRBV6-1 and TRBJ2-1; 9 nucleotides match TRBD2. This clonotype was sampled from a woman in her thirties or forties in good health and CMV-seronegative. Sequenced: PBMCs. The CDR3 nucleotides read TGTGCCAGCAGTCCTGTAGCGGGAGCTCGGGAGCAGTTCTTC. Its translation: CASSPVAGAREQFF.